This entry lists 20 T cell receptor beta chains sequenced from one sample in a study of beta chain features in type 1 diabetes (dated by TCRdb to the late 2010s). The method behind the library was the immunoSEQ multiplex PCR assay. The entire isolated RNA was reverse transcribed using the High Capacity cDNA Reverse Transcription Kit, and thus expressed TCRB transcripts were sequenced. TCRdb's version of the immuneACCESS table is confined to in-frame rearrangements and falls short of the full clone set. An unresolved V gene accounts for under half of the shortfall where checked; the remainder is of unknown origin. Across this sample there are around 250,000 clones, with less than 35% seen only once. The top ten clones comprise roughly 4% of the sample. The sample consisted of central memory CD4+ T cells from blood. These receptors all come from a man younger than 40 in good health.

This clone was counted a few times. The chain couples TRBV19 to TRBJ2-3; maybe TRBD2 (5 bases). Trimming pared 5 bases from V and 3 bases from J, leaving 15 bases between. Looked up from germline, CDR1 is LNHDA and CDR2 is SQIVND (reference sequence). The CDR3 loop spans 15 amino acids. The chain's CDR3 is CASSPWEMGTDTQYF. As DNA, the CDR3 is TGTGCCAGTAGTCCTTGGGAGATGGGGACAGATACGCAGTATTTT.

This clone was seen many times. The CDR3 sequence is CASSRRLAATGEQFF. CDR3 nucleotides: TGTGCCAGCAGCCGAAGACTAGCGGCCACGGGGGAGCAGTTCTTC. The V call is TRBV28, the J call TRBJ2-1, with 9 bases aligning to TRBD2. The V gene end was trimmed by 6 bases and the J gene end by 10 bases; junction bases not matched to a gene: 13. There are 15 residues in the CDR3. Germline CDR1 MDHEN, CDR2 SYDVKM.

CDR3 bases: TGTGCCAGCAGCTTGGGCACCTTAAGAGGGAGGTACGAGCAGTACTTC. Amino acid sequence: CASSLGTLRGRYEQYF. V usage is TRBV5-4 and J usage is TRBJ2-7, with D possibly being TRBD2 (6 bases). This CDR3 has 16 amino acids. Trimming took 0 bases from V and 4 from J, leaving 17 bases between them. Germline values: CDR1 SGHNT, CDR2 YYREEE (reference sequence).

The chain employs TRBV30 and TRBJ1-1; no firm D call. The CDR3 is 12 residues long. Germline-derived CDR1 and CDR2 are GTSNPN and SVGIG (reference sequence). The V gene lost 0 bases and the J gene lost 6 bases, with 8 bases spanning the gap. CDR3 sequence reads: CAWSVPSPEAFF. DNA of the CDR3: TGTGCCTGGAGTGTCCCCTCCCCTGAAGCTTTCTTT. The variable domain in full, with the rest retrieved from reference TRBV30 and TRBJ1-1, is SQTIHQWPATLVQPVGSPLSLECTVEGTSNPNLYWYRQAAGRGLQLLFYSVGIGQISSEVPQNLSASRPQDRQFILSSKKLLLSDSGFYLCAWSVPSPEAFFGQGTRLTVV.

About this clone: One end of the junction varies from germline; a read error may be responsible. Other DNA sequences in the same sample also yield this CDR3. This chain connects TRBV4-1 to TRBJ2-6; tentative D call: TRBD1 (5 bases). The V gene's germline CDR1 is MGHRA and CDR2 YSYEKL. The CDR3 extends over 15 amino acids. Here the CDR3 reads CASSQDSPGANVLTF. In DNA, the CDR3 is TGCGCCAGCAGCCAAGACAGTCCTGGGGCCAACGTTCTGACTTTC.

This clone showed up just a few times. The chain carries TRBV4-2 and TRBJ2-1; 13 bases align to TRBD2. Germline V gene data show CDR1 as LGHNA and CDR2 as YNFKEQ. With V trimmed by 0 bases and J by 7 bases, 9 bases remained unmatched. There are 18 residues in the CDR3. The CDR3: CASSQDRVTSGGWNEQFF. CDR3 DNA sequence: TGTGCCAGCAGCCAAGACCGTGTGACTAGCGGGGGGTGGAATGAGCAGTTCTTC.

This clone was recorded a few times. This chain joins TRBV9 and TRBJ1-2; D not certain. The CDR3 length is 12 residues. The germline V gene has CDR1 SGDLS and CDR2 YYNGEE. V was shortened by 7 bases and J by 0 bases, with 7 bases between the two germline ends. CDR3 in DNA: TGTGCCAGCCGGAAAGCTAACTATGGCTACACCTTC. Protein sequence: CASRKANYGYTF.

The rearrangement joins TRBV15 to TRBJ2-2, with D perhaps matching TRBD1 (5 bases). The germline V gene has CDR1 LNHNV and CDR2 YYDKDF (reference sequence). The CDR3 loop spans 15 amino acids. Trimming pared 5 bases from V and 7 bases from J, leaving 17 bases between. The CDR3 DNA reads TGTGCCACCAGCCTGGAGCTAGGGGTTGGCGGGGAGCTGTTTTTT. Amino acids: CATSLELGVGGELFF.

The chain uses TRBV6-6 and TRBJ2-1, with a tentative D call TRBD1 (6 bases). CDR1 and CDR2 from the germline V gene are MNHNY and SVGAGI (reference sequence). This CDR3 comprises 13 residues. V was cut by 5 bases and J by 13 bases, with 18 bases left in between. As DNA, the CDR3 is TGTGCCAGCAGTGACCCTCAGGTCAGGGGACAGTTCTTC. Its protein is CASSDPQVRGQFF.

This clone was found a few times. V usage is TRBV20-1 and J usage is TRBJ1-1; no clear D gene. The CDR3 loop spans 11 amino acids. V was pared by 7 bases and J by 6 bases, with 12 bases between. Germline CDR1 and CDR2: DFQATT and SNEGSKA (reference sequence). The DNA for the CDR3 is TGCAGTGTGTCGCCGCAGGCTGAAGCTTTCTTT. This encodes CSVSPQAEAFF.

Regarding this clone: This specimen includes other DNA sequences encoding the same CDR3. V and J are TRBV5-1 and TRBJ1-1; D unclear. There are 13 residues in the CDR3. Trimming stripped 0 bases from V and 0 bases from J, with 3 bases between. Germline CDR1 SGHRS, CDR2 YFSETQ. The CDR3 coding sequence is TGCGCCAGCAGCTTGGGGTTGAACACTGAAGCTTTCTTT. Translating gives CASSLGLNTEAFF.

As for this clone: Distinct nucleotide sequences in the sample also encode this CDR3. V and J are TRBV5-1 and TRBJ2-5, with D perhaps matching TRBD2 (5 bases). Trimming shortened V by 4 bases and J by 5 bases, and 12 bases separated the two germline ends. The CDR3 length is 13 residues. The germline gives CDR1 SGHRS, CDR2 YFSETQ. For the CDR3, the DNA is TGCGCCAGCAGCCCCCCAGGAGGCGAGACCCAGTACTTC. Protein sequence: CASSPPGGETQYF.

The chain links TRBV7-2 to TRBJ2-2, with TRBD1 as a possible D gene (7 bases). In germline, CDR1 is SGHTA, CDR2 FQGNSA. The CDR3 has 16 amino acids. Trimming left V 5 bases short and J 7 bases short, with 20 bases between. This CDR3 is CASSIDGQAGFGELFF. In nucleotides, the CDR3 is TGTGCCAGCAGCATAGACGGACAGGCGGGATTCGGGGAGCTGTTTTTT.

The chain employs TRBV7-2 and TRBJ2-3; D is possibly TRBD2 (6 bases). Germline loops: CDR1 SGHTA, CDR2 FQGNSA. Trimming took 3 bases from V and 2 from J, leaving 9 bases between them. The CDR3 runs to 14 residues. Here the CDR3 reads CASSLWGVTDTQYF. The DNA for the CDR3 is TGTGCCAGCAGCTTGTGGGGGGTCACAGATACGCAGTATTTT.

This clone was recorded a few times. Just one base apart from a much larger clone, this may be a read error. Within the sample, other DNA sequences also encode this same CDR3. This chain uses TRBV5-1 with TRBJ2-6, with no clear D. The CDR3 has 16 residues. V gave up 1 base and J gave up 2 bases, with 10 bases separating them. Per the germline V gene, CDR1 is SGHRS and CDR2 is YFSETQ. CDR3 nucleotide sequence: TGCGCCAGCAGCTTGAGGACGGGCGCTGGGGCCAACGTCCTGACTTTC. Protein sequence: CASSLRTGAGANVLTF.

The chain is built from TRBV5-4 and TRBJ1-1, with D tentatively TRBD1 (5 bases). The length of the CDR3 is 14 residues. V lost 4 bases to trimming and J lost 5 bases, with 15 bases between them. Germline V gene sequence: CDR1 SGHNT, CDR2 YYREEE (reference sequence). CDR3 loop: CASSPRTPGTEAFF. The CDR3 region has the DNA TGTGCCAGCAGCCCACGGACACCTGGAACTGAAGCTTTCTTT. The whole variable domain, remainder taken from reference TRBV5-4 and TRBJ1-1, is ETGVTQSPTHLIKTRGQQVTLRCSSQSGHNTVSWYQQALGQGPQFIFQYYREEENGRGNFPPRFSGLQFPNYSSELNVNALELDDSALYLCASSPRTPGTEAFFGQGTRLTVV.

The chain combines TRBV15 with TRBJ1-5, with 7 positions matching TRBD1. The CDR3 covers 14 residues. J was trimmed by 4 bases and V by 3 bases; bases with no gene match: 3. CDR1 is LNHNV and CDR2 is YYDKDF in the germline V gene (reference sequence). The CDR3 spells CATSRTGPNQPQHF. CDR3 in DNA: TGTGCCACCAGCAGGACAGGGCCGAATCAGCCCCAGCATTTT.

This clone appeared a few times. The chain is built from TRBV7-2 and TRBJ1-1; no firm D call. V gave up 5 bases and J gave up 6 bases, with 13 bases separating them. This CDR3 spans 13 amino acids. Germline V gives CDR1 SGHTA, CDR2 FQGNSA. The CDR3: CASSPNPVAEAFF. In DNA form, the CDR3 reads TGTGCCAGCAGCCCCAACCCCGTAGCTGAAGCTTTCTTT.

CDR3 DNA: TGTGCCAGCAAGCTGGGACTAGCGGGGCCTACGCAGTATTTT. Translated: CASKLGLAGPTQYF. This chain uses TRBV14 with TRBJ2-3; 13 positions match TRBD2. There are 14 residues in the CDR3. The germline CDR1 and CDR2 sequences are SGHDN and FVKESK. Trimming took 7 bases from V and 8 from J; bases not matched to a gene: 6.

The chain carries TRBV5-1 and TRBJ2-7; the match to TRBD1 covers 8 bases. The CDR3 loop spans 15 amino acids. Germline CDR1 is SGHRS and CDR2 is YFSETQ. J was trimmed by 5 bases and V by 9 bases; bases with no gene match: 16. The DNA for the CDR3 is TGCGCCACCACCCGGAACCCGGGACAGGCCAACGAGCAGTACTTC. This translates into CATTRNPGQANEQYF.